A single sample gave rise to the 20 T cell receptor beta chains below, sequenced in a study of technical replicates of blood from a handful of donors. Clones were read by immunoSEQ multiplex PCR, and TCRdb kept only the in-frame ones, dropping some. The data contain about 83,000 clones, 85% to 95% of them seen just once; the ten biggest clones take up more than 0.2%. Material for sequencing was T cells isolated from PBMCs. These receptor sequences come from a human donor in good health.

The count of this clone is one. Here the CDR3 reads CASSLGTANYGYTF. The CDR3 nucleotides are TGTGCCAGCAGCTTAGGGACAGCTAACTATGGCTACACCTTC. The chain has TRBV7-8 and TRBJ1-2; possible D gene TRBD1, 6 bases. Looked up from germline, CDR1 is SGHVS and CDR2 is FQNEAQ. V was cut by 1 base and J by 0 bases, with 6 bases left in between. There are 14 residues in the CDR3.

The chain has TRBV6-1 and TRBJ2-3; possible D gene TRBD2, 7 bases. Germline V lookup: CDR1 MNHNS, CDR2 SASEGT. V was trimmed by 1 base and J by 3 bases, leaving 14 bases between them. The length of the CDR3 is 16 residues. The CDR3 DNA sequence: TGTGCCAGCAGTGAAGTGAAGGGGGGGTCGACAGATACGCAGTATTTT. This gives the protein CASSEVKGGSTDTQYF.

V gene TRBV6-5 combines with J gene TRBJ2-7; 9 bases line up with TRBD1. Germline V gives CDR1 MNHEY, CDR2 SVGAGI. CDR3 length: 15 amino acids. Trimming removed 2 bases from V and 4 bases from J; junction bases left unmatched: 6. As DNA, the CDR3 is TGTGCCAGCAGTTACGAGGGACAGGGACATTACGAGCAGTACTTC. It translates to CASSYEGQGHYEQYF.

This chain links TRBV7-8 with TRBJ1-1, with D possibly TRBD1 on 5 matching bases. Trimming left V 5 bases short and J 7 bases short, with 14 bases between. The CDR3 covers 13 residues. The V gene's germline CDR1 is SGHVS and CDR2 FQNEAQ. The CDR3 DNA reads TGTGCCAGCAGCCTGGGAGGGGCGGGTGAAGCTTTCTTT. It encodes CASSLGGAGEAFF.

This rearrangement joins TRBV11-3 to TRBJ2-2, with 9 positions matching TRBD2. The junction had 10 bases not matched to a gene; V was cut back by 0 bases and J by 5 bases. There are 18 residues in the CDR3. Germline CDR1 SGHNT, CDR2 YENEEA. CDR3 bases: TGTGCCAGCAGCTTAGATGTGATAGGGCTAGCGGGGACCGGGGAGCTGTTTTTT. It is translated as CASSLDVIGLAGTGELFF.

This chain links TRBV19 with TRBJ1-5, with D uncertain. Germline values: CDR1 LNHDA, CDR2 SQIVND (reference sequence). There are 12 residues in the CDR3. V lost 5 bases and J 7 bases, leaving 9 bases between the germline ends. CDR3 sequence: CASSPREQPQHF. DNA for the CDR3: TGTGCCAGTAGTCCAAGAGAACAGCCCCAGCATTTT. The entire variable domain, with the rest obtained from reference TRBV19 and TRBJ1-5, is as follows: DGGITQSPKYLFRKEGQNVTLSCEQNLNHDAMYWYRQDPGQGLRLIYYSQIVNDFQKGDIAEGYSVSREKKESFPLTVTSAQKNPTAFYLCASSPREQPQHFGDGTRLSIL.

This clone appeared a single time. This chain uses TRBV9 with TRBJ2-5, with 8 bases identical to TRBD2. The germline V gene has CDR1 SGDLS and CDR2 YYNGEE. This CDR3 is built from 16 residues. V lost 4 bases to trimming and J lost 5 bases; unmatched junction nucleotides: 13. CDR3 sequence: CASSPKRMERGETQYF. CDR3 DNA: TGTGCCAGCAGCCCCAAACGGATGGAGCGGGGGGAGACCCAGTACTTC.

The chain links TRBV7-9 to TRBJ2-5, with D tentatively TRBD2 (6 bases). The CDR3 length is 15 residues. Germline V gives CDR1 SEHNR, CDR2 FQNEAQ (reference sequence). V lost 0 bases to trimming and J lost 6 bases, with 14 bases between them. CDR3 in amino acids: CASSLARTTEKTQYF. The DNA of the CDR3 is TGTGCCAGCAGCTTAGCGCGGACTACAGAAAAGACCCAGTACTTC.

CDR3 DNA sequence: TGCGCCAGCAGTGACAGGGGGCGAGAGACCCAGTACTTC. This translates into CASSDRGRETQYF. The chain uses TRBV10-1 and TRBJ2-5, with TRBD1 identical over 8 bases. Germline lookup yields CDR1 WNHNN and CDR2 SYGVQD (reference sequence). The CDR3 consists of 13 residues. The junction had 1 base not matched to a gene; V was cut back by 3 bases and J by 4 bases.

Comments on this clone: A read error may account for a junction end that differs from germline. The rearrangement links TRBV19 to TRBJ1-2; no reliable D call. Looked up from germline, CDR1 is LNHDA and CDR2 is SQIVND (reference sequence). CDR3 size: 9 residues. The CDR3: CASNYGYTF. The CDR3 nucleotides are TGTGCCAGTAACTACGGCTACACCTTC.

The chain combines TRBV5-8 with TRBJ2-1; D not certain. Trimming removed 1 base at V and 0 bases at J, with 5 bases between. CDR1 is SGHTS, CDR2 YDEGEE, per germline. The CDR3 loop spans 14 amino acids. The CDR3 spells CASSLMSSYNEQFF. Written as DNA, the CDR3 is TGTGCCAGCAGCTTGATGAGCTCCTACAATGAGCAGTTCTTC.

The chain links TRBV5-1 to TRBJ2-1, with D hard to call. The V end lost 2 bases, the J end lost 4 bases, and 13 bases lay between the germline ends. The CDR3 runs to 15 residues. Germline V lookup: CDR1 SGHRS, CDR2 YFSETQ. Here the CDR3 reads CASSFESSLYNEQFF. The CDR3 DNA sequence: TGCGCCAGCAGCTTCGAGAGCTCCCTTTACAATGAGCAGTTCTTC.

The V gene is TRBV18, the J gene TRBJ2-7; no clear D. V was cut by 3 bases and J by 0 bases, with 15 bases left in between. Per the germline V gene, CDR1 is KGHSH and CDR2 is LQKENI. CDR3 length: 16 amino acids. This CDR3 is CASSPMPGSSSYEQYF. CDR3 nucleotide sequence: TGTGCCAGCTCACCCATGCCAGGTTCCAGCTCCTACGAGCAGTACTTC. Full variable domain (missing parts from reference TRBV18 and TRBJ2-7): NAGVMQNPRHLVRRRGQEARLRCSPMKGHSHVYWYRQLPEEGLKFMVYLQKENIIDESGMPKERFSAEFPKEGPSILRIQQVVRGDSAAYFCASSPMPGSSSYEQYFGPGTRLTVT.

In this sample, this clone turned up once. The chain couples TRBV29-1 to TRBJ1-1; possible D gene TRBD1, 6 bases. Trimming removed 4 bases from V and 0 bases from J, with 18 bases in between. This CDR3 has 16 residues. The germline V gene has CDR1 SQVTM and CDR2 ANQGSEA. For the CDR3, the DNA is TGCAGCGTTGCCCTTCAGGGGAGGGGTATGAACACTGAAGCTTTCTTT. Its translation is CSVALQGRGMNTEAFF.

CDR3 sequence reads: CASSLVSYNEQFF. The DNA of the CDR3 is TGTGCCAGCAGCTTAGTCAGCTACAATGAGCAGTTCTTC. The chain employs TRBV7-9 and TRBJ2-1; D is uncertain. CDR1 and CDR2 (germline): SEHNR, FQNEAQ (reference sequence). The CDR3 covers 13 residues. V was cut by 1 base and J by 3 bases, with 4 bases left in between.

The chain couples TRBV7-2 to TRBJ2-1; 9 bases agree with TRBD2. Germline CDR1 reads SGHTA; CDR2 reads FQGNSA. CDR3 length equals 17 residues. V lost 0 bases and J lost 9; bases outside the gene matches: 12. This CDR3 reads CASSLAGGRASAVEQFF. CDR3 DNA: TGTGCCAGCAGCTTAGCTGGCGGGAGGGCCTCGGCTGTTGAGCAGTTCTTC.

The V call is TRBV28, the J call TRBJ2-1; D is possibly TRBD2 (6 bases). The CDR3 has 14 residues. The germline gives CDR1 MDHEN, CDR2 SYDVKM. Trimming pared 4 bases from V and 0 bases from J, leaving 7 bases between. Here the CDR3 DNA reads TGTGCCAGCAGTTCCGGGAGCTCCTACAATGAGCAGTTCTTC. The encoded protein is CASSSGSSYNEQFF.

This chain joins TRBV28 and TRBJ1-4, with unresolved D. Trimming removed 7 bases from V and 2 bases from J, with 20 bases in between. Germline CDR1 MDHEN, CDR2 SYDVKM. This CDR3 has 17 residues. CDR3 loop: CASTFQIRDPTNEKLFF. The DNA for the CDR3 is TGTGCCAGCACCTTTCAAATCCGGGATCCGACTAATGAAAAACTGTTTTTT.

This sequence joins TRBV28 and TRBJ1-2; the match to TRBD1 covers 8 bases. The CDR3 consists of 15 residues. CDR1 and CDR2 (germline): MDHEN, SYDVKM. J was trimmed by 9 bases and V by 6 bases; bases with no gene match: 15. In DNA, the CDR3 is TGTGCCAGCAGAGCCCCCGGACAGGGAAACTCTCGCTACACCTTC. Protein: CASRAPGQGNSRYTF.

The CDR3 loop is CASSGQGKNTEAFF. The CDR3, as DNA: TGTGCCAGCAGTGGGCAGGGGAAGAACACTGAAGCTTTCTTT. The chain has TRBV2 and TRBJ1-1, with a weak D call TRBD1 (6 bases). This CDR3 spans 14 amino acids. Germline-derived CDR1 and CDR2 are SNHLY and FYNNEI. Trimming stripped 4 bases from V and 1 base from J, with 10 bases between.